This T cell receptor (beta chain) was recorded in a study of human T cells and chemical hapten exposure. On the study more broadly: A 2 cm by 2 cm inner upper arm patch received 2% DPC for sensitization.

Note on this clonotype: Its cognate antigen is unknown.

General observations from the study: Versus controls, expanded TCRs had significantly more large CDR3 similarity clusters.

Each CDR3 protein is one row after TCRdb ran MiXCR on the RACE reads. The sample contains approximately 97,000 distinct CDR3 sequences, roughly an eighth of which appear only once. Time point of the sample: patch test 2, 6 weeks after DPC sensitization. The treatment denotes: therapeutic diphenylcyclopropenone sensitization with weekly scalp DPC. Each patch-test visit's blood sample preceded patch application. The authors extracted total RNA from unfractionated whole blood. The germline gives CDR1 SGHAT, CDR2 FQDESV (reference sequence). V was clipped by 5 bases and J by 8 bases, with 15 bases between them. The CDR3 loop spans 13 amino acids.

The sample was whole blood, taken in connection with sensitization to the hapten diphenylcyclopropenone (DPC). The rearrangement joins TRBV11-1 to TRBJ1-2; a weak D match, TRBD1 (5 bases). The clonotype originates from a woman aged 40 to 55 with alopecia areata. Some clones in this sample may be carry-over from other donors' samples. In nucleotides, the CDR3 is TGTGCCAGCAGCCCGGGACCGGCCGGCGGCTACACCTTC. Translating it yields CASSPGPAGGYTF.